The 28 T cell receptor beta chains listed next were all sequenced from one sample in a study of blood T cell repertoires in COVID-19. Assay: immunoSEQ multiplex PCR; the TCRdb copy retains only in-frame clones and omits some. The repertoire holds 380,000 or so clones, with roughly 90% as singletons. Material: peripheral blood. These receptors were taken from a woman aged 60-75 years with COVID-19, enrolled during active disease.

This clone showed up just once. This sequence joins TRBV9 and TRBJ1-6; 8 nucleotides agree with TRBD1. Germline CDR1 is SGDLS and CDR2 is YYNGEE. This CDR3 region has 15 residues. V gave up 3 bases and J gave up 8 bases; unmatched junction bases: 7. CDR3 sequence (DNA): TGTGCCAGCAGCGCTACAGGGGGAGGCTATTCACCCCTCCACTTT. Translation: CASSATGGGYSPLHF.

CDR3 loop: CASRNRWENEKLFF. The CDR3 region has the DNA TGTGCCAGCAGAAACAGGTGGGAAAATGAAAAACTGTTTTTT. The J gene is TRBJ1-4, the V gene TRBV6-5, with D perhaps TRBD1 (5 bases). The CDR3 runs to 14 residues. Germline CDR1 reads MNHEY; CDR2 reads SVGAGI. V shed 6 bases and J shed 5 bases, with 13 bases lying between them.

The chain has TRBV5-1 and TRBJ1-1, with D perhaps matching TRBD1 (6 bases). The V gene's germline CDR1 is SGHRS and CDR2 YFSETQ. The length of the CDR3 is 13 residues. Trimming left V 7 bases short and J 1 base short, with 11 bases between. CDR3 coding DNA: TGCGCCAGCCGAAACAGGGAGAACACTGAAGCTTTCTTT. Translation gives CASRNRENTEAFF.

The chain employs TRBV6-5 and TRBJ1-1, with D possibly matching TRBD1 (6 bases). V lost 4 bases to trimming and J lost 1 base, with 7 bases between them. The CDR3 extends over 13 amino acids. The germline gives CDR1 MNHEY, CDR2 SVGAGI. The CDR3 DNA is TGTGCCAGCAGTTGGGGACAGAACACTGAAGCTTTCTTT. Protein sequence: CASSWGQNTEAFF.

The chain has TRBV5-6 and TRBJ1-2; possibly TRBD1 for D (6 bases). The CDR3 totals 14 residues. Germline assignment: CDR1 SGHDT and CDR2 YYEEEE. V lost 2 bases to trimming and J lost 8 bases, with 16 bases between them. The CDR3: CASSLSWAGEGYTF. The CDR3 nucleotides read TGTGCCAGCAGCTTATCCTGGGCAGGGGAAGGCTACACCTTC. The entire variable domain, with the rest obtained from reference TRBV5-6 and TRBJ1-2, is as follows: DAGVTQSPTHLIKTRGQQVTLRCSPKSGHDTVSWYQQALGQGPQFIFQYYEEEERQRGNFPDRFSGHQFPNYSSELNVNALLLGDSALYLCASSLSWAGEGYTFGSGTRLTVV.

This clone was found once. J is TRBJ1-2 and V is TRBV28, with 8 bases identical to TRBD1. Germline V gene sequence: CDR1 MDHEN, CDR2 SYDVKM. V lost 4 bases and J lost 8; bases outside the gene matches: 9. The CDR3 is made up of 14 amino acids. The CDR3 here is CASSSPGTGGGYTF. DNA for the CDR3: TGTGCCAGCAGTTCCCCCGGGACAGGAGGCGGCTACACCTTC.

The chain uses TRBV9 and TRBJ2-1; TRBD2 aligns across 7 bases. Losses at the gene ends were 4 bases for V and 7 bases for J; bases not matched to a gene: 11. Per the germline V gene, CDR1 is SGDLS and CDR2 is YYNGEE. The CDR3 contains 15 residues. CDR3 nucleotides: TGTGCCAGCAGCATAAGAGGGGCGGGGGAAAATGAGCAGTTCTTC. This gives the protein CASSIRGAGENEQFF.

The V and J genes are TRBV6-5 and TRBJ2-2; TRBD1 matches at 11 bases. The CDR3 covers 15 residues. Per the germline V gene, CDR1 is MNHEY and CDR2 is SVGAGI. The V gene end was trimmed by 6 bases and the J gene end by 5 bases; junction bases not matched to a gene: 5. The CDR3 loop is CASRTDRGRTGELFF. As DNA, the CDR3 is TGTGCCAGCAGAACGGACAGGGGGCGTACCGGGGAGCTGTTTTTT.

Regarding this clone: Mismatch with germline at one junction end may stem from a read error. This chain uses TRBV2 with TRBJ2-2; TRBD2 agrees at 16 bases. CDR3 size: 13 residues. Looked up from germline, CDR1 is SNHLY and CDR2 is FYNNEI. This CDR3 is CASRLGLAGGPFF. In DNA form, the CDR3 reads TGTGCCAGCAGATTGGGACTAGCGGGGGGGCCTTTCTTT.

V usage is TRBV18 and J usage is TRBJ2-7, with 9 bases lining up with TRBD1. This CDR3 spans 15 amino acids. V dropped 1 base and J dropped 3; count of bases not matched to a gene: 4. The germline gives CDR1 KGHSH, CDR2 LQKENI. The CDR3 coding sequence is TGTGCCAGCTCACCACGGACAGGGGACGGCTACGAGCAGTACTTC. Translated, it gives CASSPRTGDGYEQYF.

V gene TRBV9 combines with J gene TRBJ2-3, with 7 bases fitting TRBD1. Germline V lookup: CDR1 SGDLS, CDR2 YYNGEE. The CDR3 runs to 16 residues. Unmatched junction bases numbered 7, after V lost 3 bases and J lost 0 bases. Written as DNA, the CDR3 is TGTGCCAGCAGCGCGGGGCAGGGGGTCAGCACAGATACGCAGTATTTT. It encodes CASSAGQGVSTDTQYF. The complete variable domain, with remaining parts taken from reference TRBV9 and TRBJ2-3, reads DSGVTQTPKHLITATGQRVTLRCSPRSGDLSVYWYQQSLDQGLQFLIQYYNGEERAKGNILERFSAQQFPDLHSELNLSSLELGDSALYFCASSAGQGVSTDTQYFGPGTRLTVL.

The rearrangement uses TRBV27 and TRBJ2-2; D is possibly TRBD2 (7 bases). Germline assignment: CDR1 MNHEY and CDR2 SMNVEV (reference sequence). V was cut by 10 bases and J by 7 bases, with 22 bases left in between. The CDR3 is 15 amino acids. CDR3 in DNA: TGTGCCACCCGAAAGGTGGGGGGGGCCCGCGGGGAGCTGTTTTTT. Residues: CATRKVGGARGELFF.

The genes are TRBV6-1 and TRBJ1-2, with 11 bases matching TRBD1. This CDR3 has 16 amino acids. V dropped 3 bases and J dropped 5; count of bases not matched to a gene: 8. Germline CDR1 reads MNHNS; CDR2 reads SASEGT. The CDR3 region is CASSDYGTGGQYGYTF. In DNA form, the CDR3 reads TGTGCCAGCAGTGATTATGGGACAGGGGGACAGTATGGCTACACCTTC.

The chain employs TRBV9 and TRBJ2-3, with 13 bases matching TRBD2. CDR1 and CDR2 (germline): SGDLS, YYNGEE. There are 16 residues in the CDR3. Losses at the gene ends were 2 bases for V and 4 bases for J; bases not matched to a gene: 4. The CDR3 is CASSVPLAGGPDTQYF. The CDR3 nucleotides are TGTGCCAGCAGCGTCCCACTAGCGGGGGGGCCAGATACGCAGTATTTT.

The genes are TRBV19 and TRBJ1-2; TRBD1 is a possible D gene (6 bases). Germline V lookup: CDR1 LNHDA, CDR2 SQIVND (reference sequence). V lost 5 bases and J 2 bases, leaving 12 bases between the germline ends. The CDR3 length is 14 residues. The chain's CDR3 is CASSETGYNYGYTF. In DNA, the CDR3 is TGTGCCAGTAGTGAAACAGGGTACAACTATGGCTACACCTTC. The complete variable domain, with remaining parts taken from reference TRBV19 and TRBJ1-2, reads DGGITQSPKYLFRKEGQNVTLSCEQNLNHDAMYWYRQDPGQGLRLIYYSQIVNDFQKGDIAEGYSVSREKKESFPLTVTSAQKNPTAFYLCASSETGYNYGYTFGSGTRLTVV.

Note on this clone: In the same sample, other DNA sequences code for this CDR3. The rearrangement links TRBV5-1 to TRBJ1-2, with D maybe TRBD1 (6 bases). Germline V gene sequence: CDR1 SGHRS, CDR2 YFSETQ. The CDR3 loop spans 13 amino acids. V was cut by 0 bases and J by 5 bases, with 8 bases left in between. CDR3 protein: CASSLGTDYGYTF. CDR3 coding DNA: TGCGCCAGCAGCTTGGGGACAGATTATGGCTACACCTTC.

In DNA, the CDR3 is TGCGCCAGCAGCTCCCCGGACAGGGTTATGCATGAGCAGTTCTTC. Its translation is CASSSPDRVMHEQFF. The chain joins TRBV5-1 to TRBJ2-1, with 8 positions matching TRBD1. Germline CDR1 SGHRS, CDR2 YFSETQ. V gave up 3 bases and J gave up 8 bases; unmatched junction bases: 10. The CDR3 length is 15 residues.

This chain's CDR3 is CSTASGGNTGELFF. In DNA form, the CDR3 reads TGCAGCACCGCTAGCGGGGGCAACACCGGGGAGCTGTTTTTT. This chain connects TRBV29-1 to TRBJ2-2; 10 bases fit TRBD2. V lost 8 bases to trimming and J lost 2 bases; unmatched junction nucleotides: 5. Per germline, CDR1 SQVTM and CDR2 ANQGSEA. This CDR3 is 14 amino acids long.

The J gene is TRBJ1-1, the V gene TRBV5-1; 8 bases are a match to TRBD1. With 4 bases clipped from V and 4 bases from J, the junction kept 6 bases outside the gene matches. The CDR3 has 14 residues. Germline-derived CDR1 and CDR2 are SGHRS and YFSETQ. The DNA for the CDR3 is TGCGCCAGCAGCAGCGGACAGGGTCTCACTGAAGCTTTCTTT. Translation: CASSSGQGLTEAFF.

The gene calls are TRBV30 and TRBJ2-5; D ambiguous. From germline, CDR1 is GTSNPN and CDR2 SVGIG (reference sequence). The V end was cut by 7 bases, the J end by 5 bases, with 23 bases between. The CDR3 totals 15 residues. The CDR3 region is CASDQDPLSYETQYF. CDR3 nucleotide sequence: TGTGCCTCAGACCAGGATCCTTTGTCCTATGAGACCCAGTACTTC.

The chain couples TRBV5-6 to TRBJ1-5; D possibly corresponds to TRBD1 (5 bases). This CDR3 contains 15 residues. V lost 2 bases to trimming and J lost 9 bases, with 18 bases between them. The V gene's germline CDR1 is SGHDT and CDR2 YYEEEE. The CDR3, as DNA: TGTGCCAGCAGCTTAAGTGTAGGGGATAGTTCGCCCCAGCATTTT. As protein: CASSLSVGDSSPQHF.

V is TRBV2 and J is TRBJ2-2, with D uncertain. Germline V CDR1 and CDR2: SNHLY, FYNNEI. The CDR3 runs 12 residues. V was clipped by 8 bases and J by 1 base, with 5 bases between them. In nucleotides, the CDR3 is TGTGCCAGCTTGAGGAACACCGGGGAGCTGTTTTTT. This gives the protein CASLRNTGELFF.

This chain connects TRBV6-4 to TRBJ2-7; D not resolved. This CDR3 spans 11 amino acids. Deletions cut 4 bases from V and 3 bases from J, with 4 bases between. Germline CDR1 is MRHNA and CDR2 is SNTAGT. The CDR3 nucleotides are TGTGCCAGCAGTGTATGCTACGAGCAGTACTTC. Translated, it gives CASSVCYEQYF.

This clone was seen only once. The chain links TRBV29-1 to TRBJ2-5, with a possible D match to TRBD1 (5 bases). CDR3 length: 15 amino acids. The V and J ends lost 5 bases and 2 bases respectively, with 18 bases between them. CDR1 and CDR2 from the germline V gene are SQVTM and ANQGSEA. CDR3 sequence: CSVSRGGQAQETQYF. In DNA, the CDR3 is TGCAGCGTTAGCCGAGGTGGACAAGCACAAGAGACCCAGTACTTC.

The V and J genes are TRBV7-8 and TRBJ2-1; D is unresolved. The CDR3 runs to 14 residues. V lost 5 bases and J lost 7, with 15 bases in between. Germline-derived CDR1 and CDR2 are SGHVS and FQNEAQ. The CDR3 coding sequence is TGTGCCAGCAGCCAATTCTTAGTTAGAAATGAGCAGTTCTTC. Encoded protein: CASSQFLVRNEQFF. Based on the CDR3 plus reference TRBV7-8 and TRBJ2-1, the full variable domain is GAGVSQSPRYKVAKRGQDVALRCDPISGHVSLFWYQQALGQGPEFLTYFQNEAQLDKSGLPSDRFFAERPEGSVSTLKIQRTQQEDSAVYLCASSQFLVRNEQFFGPGTRLTVL.

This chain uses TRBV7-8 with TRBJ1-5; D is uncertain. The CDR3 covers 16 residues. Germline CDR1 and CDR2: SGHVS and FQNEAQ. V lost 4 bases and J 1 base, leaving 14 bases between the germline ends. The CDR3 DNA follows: TGTGCCAGCAGCTCGGCGGGTCGCCCGAGCAATCAGCCCCAGCATTTT. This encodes CASSSAGRPSNQPQHF. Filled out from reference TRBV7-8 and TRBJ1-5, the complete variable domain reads GAGVSQSPRYKVAKRGQDVALRCDPISGHVSLFWYQQALGQGPEFLTYFQNEAQLDKSGLPSDRFFAERPEGSVSTLKIQRTQQEDSAVYLCASSSAGRPSNQPQHFGDGTRLSIL.

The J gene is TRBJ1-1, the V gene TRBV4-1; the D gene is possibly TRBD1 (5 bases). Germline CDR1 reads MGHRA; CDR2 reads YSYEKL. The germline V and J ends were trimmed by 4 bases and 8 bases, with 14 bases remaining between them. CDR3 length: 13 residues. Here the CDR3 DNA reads TGCGCCAGCAGCCTCCAAGTGCCAGGGGAAGCTTTCTTT. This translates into CASSLQVPGEAFF.

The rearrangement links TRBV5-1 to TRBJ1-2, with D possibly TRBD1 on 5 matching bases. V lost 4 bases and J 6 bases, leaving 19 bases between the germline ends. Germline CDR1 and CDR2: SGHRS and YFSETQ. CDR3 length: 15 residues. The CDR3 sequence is CASSPGRGEGHGYTF. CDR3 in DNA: TGCGCCAGCAGCCCTGGGAGGGGAGAGGGCCATGGCTACACCTTC.